A single count supports the clone carrying this TCR beta chain. Treatment in this sample: oral pan-JAK inhibitor, 5-10 mg twice daily. V was shortened by 0 bases and J by 5 bases, with 13 bases between the two germline ends. This CDR3 comprises 14 residues. Germline V gene data show CDR1 as GTSNPN and CDR2 as SVGIG (reference sequence). Extracted RNA was reverse transcribed into cDNA, the sequencing template. Libraries were prepared by immunoSEQ multiplex PCR; TCRdb keeps only in-frame clonotypes and omits some of them. In the table there are 150,000 to 250,000 clones, more than 55% of which are singletons. The data stem from a study of CD8+ T cells in alopecia areata. Study information: Severity among treated patients was scored by the percentage of scalp area affected.

This TCR derives from a human donor with alopecia areata. Source: CD4+ T cells sorted from blood, taken at week 4, from a patient treated with tofacitinib. The chain joins TRBV30 to TRBJ1-1; D call uncertain. The CDR3 region has the DNA TGTGCCTGGAGTGTAGGAGGGCCCGGGACTGAAGCTTTCTTT. This gives the protein CAWSVGGPGTEAFF.